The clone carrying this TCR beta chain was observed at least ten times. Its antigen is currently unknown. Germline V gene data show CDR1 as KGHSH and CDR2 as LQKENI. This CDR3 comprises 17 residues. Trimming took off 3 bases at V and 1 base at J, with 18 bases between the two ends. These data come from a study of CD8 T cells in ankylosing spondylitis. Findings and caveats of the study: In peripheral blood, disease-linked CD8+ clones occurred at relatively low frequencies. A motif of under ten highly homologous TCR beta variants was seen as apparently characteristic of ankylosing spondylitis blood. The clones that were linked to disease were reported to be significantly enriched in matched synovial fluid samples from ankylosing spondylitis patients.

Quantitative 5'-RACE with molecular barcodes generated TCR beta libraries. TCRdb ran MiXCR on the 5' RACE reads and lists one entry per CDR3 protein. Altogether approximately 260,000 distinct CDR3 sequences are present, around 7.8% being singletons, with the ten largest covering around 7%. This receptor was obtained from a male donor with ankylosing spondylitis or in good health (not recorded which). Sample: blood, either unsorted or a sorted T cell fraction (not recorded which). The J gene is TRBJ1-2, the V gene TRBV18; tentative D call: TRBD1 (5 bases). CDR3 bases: TGTGCCAGCTCACCGACTGGGGGGATCTATTATAACTATGGCTACACCTTC. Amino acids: CASSPTGGIYYNYGYTF.